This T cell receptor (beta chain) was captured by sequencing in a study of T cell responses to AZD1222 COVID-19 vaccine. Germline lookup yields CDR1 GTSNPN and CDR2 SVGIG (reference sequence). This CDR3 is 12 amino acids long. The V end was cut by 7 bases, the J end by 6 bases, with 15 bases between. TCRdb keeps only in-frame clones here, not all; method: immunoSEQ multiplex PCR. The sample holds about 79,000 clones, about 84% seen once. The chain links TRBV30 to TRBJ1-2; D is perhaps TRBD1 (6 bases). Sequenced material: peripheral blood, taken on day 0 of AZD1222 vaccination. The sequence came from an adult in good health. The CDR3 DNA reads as TGTGCCTATACATACCAGGGGCATGGCTACACCTTC. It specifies CAYTYQGHGYTF.